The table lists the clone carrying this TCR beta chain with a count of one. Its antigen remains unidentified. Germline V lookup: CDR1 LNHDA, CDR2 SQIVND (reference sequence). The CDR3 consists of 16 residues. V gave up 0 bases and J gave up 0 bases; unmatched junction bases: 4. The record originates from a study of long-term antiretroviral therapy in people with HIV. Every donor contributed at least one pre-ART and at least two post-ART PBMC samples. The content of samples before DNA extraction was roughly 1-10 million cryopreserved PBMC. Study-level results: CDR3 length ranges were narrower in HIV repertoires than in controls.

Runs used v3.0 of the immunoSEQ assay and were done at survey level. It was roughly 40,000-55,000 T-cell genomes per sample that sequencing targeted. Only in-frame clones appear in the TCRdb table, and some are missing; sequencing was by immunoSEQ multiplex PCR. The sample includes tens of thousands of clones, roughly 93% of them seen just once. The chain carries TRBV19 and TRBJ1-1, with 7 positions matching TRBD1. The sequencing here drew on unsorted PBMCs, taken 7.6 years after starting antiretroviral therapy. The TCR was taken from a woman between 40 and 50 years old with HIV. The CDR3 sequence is CASSIDLGQMNTEAFF. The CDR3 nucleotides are TGTGCCAGTAGTATAGATCTGGGACAGATGAACACTGAAGCTTTCTTT.